The 16 T cell receptor beta chains below all came from one sample that was sequenced in a study of beta chain features in type 1 diabetes. The entirety of the isolated RNA underwent reverse transcription, so expressed TCRB transcripts were sequenced. The assay was immunoSEQ multiplex PCR, and TCRdb's table has in-frame clones only and misses some. The sample records tens of thousands of clones, about a third being singletons. Sequenced: stem cell memory CD4+ T cells from blood. The receptors here all came from a young woman in good health.

The rearrangement uses TRBV5-1 and TRBJ2-7; 7 bases are shared with TRBD2. The length of the CDR3 is 16 residues. Germline V gives CDR1 SGHRS, CDR2 YFSETQ. Germline trimming cut 3 bases from V and 6 bases from J; bases unmatched to any gene: 15. CDR3: CASSWVGGGRTGEQYF. The CDR3, as DNA: TGCGCCAGCAGCTGGGTGGGCGGGGGAAGAACGGGCGAGCAGTACTTC.

This clone was detected only a few times. V usage is TRBV2 and J usage is TRBJ1-1; 7 bases align to TRBD1. V shed 4 bases and J 5 bases; nucleotides not matched to a gene: 7. Germline values: CDR1 SNHLY, CDR2 FYNNEI. The CDR3 totals 14 residues. The CDR3 loop reads CASSVEGARTEAFF. CDR3 nucleotides: TGTGCCAGCAGTGTTGAGGGGGCGCGGACTGAAGCTTTCTTT.

This clone has just one count. This chain joins TRBV9 and TRBJ1-1; D is uncertain. V shed 4 bases and J shed 1 base, with 14 bases lying between them. CDR1 and CDR2 (germline): SGDLS, YYNGEE. The CDR3 is 15 amino acids. In DNA form, the CDR3 reads TGTGCCAGCAGCACCCAAACAGATCCGAACACTGAAGCTTTCTTT. It is translated as CASSTQTDPNTEAFF.

This clone was observed at least ten times. The chain joins TRBV9 to TRBJ2-5; D is possibly TRBD1 (6 bases). Germline lookup yields CDR1 SGDLS and CDR2 YYNGEE. The CDR3 is made up of 11 amino acids. With 9 bases removed from V and 3 bases from J, the gap between germline ends came to 9 bases. This CDR3 is CATNREETQYF. As DNA, the CDR3 is TGTGCCACGAACAGGGAAGAGACCCAGTACTTC. Using reference TRBV9 and TRBJ2-5 for the parts outside the CDR3, the full variable domain is DSGVTQTPKHLITATGQRVTLRCSPRSGDLSVYWYQQSLDQGLQFLIQYYNGEERAKGNILERFSAQQFPDLHSELNLSSLELGDSALYFCATNREETQYFGPGTRLLVL.

This clone occurred a few times. This rearrangement joins TRBV5-1 to TRBJ1-1, with D possibly matching TRBD1 (5 bases). The CDR3 is made up of 15 amino acids. V gave up 5 bases and J gave up 2 bases, with 16 bases separating them. Per germline, CDR1 SGHRS and CDR2 YFSETQ. The DNA for the CDR3 is TGCGCCAGCAGGTCCACGGGGGGTGCCAACACTGAAGCTTTCTTT. It specifies CASRSTGGANTEAFF.

The rearrangement uses TRBV5-1 and TRBJ2-7, with 10 bases that match TRBD2. J lost 6 bases, V lost 5 bases, and 5 bases had no gene match. Germline CDR1 and CDR2: SGHRS and YFSETQ. CDR3 length: 13 amino acids. CDR3 sequence reads: CASRASGGPEQYF. In DNA, the CDR3 is TGCGCCAGCAGGGCTAGCGGGGGCCCCGAGCAGTACTTC.

This clone was seen a few times. V usage is TRBV7-2 and J usage is TRBJ2-1; 7 positions agree with TRBD2. The CDR3 sequence is 17 residues long. Germline V lookup: CDR1 SGHTA, CDR2 FQGNSA. With 5 bases clipped from V and 0 bases from J, the junction kept 10 bases outside the gene matches. The CDR3 nucleotides read TGTGCCAGCAGCGTGGTGGCGCGGGAGAGCTCCTACAATGAGCAGTTCTTC. Translation: CASSVVARESSYNEQFF.

This chain links TRBV29-1 with TRBJ1-4; D may be TRBD1 (6 bases). V dropped 1 base and J dropped 6 bases, with 9 bases sitting between them. This CDR3 has 13 residues. Germline V gene sequence: CDR1 SQVTM, CDR2 ANQGSEA. The CDR3 region is CSVEGGGDEKLFF. The CDR3 DNA sequence: TGCAGCGTTGAAGGAGGGGGGGATGAAAAACTGTTTTTT.

J is TRBJ2-1 and V is TRBV5-8; possibly TRBD2 for D (6 bases). V was cut by 2 bases and J by 10 bases, with 16 bases left in between. Looked up from germline, CDR1 is SGHTS and CDR2 is YDEGEE. This CDR3 is built from 14 residues. The CDR3 region is CASSFGGRVREQFF. The DNA of the CDR3 is TGTGCCAGCAGCTTCGGGGGTCGGGTCCGGGAGCAGTTCTTC.

The rearrangement uses TRBV18 and TRBJ2-2; TRBD1 agrees at 9 bases. Germline CDR1 KGHSH, CDR2 LQKENI. There are 14 residues in the CDR3. V was clipped by 2 bases and J by 5 bases; unmatched bases: 0. CDR3 in DNA: TGTGCCAGCTCACCAGACAGGGGGACCGGGGAGCTGTTTTTT. Translation: CASSPDRGTGELFF.

The table lists this clone with a few counts. The CDR3 loop reads CASSLGGDTDTQYF. In DNA form, the CDR3 reads TGCGCCAGCAGCTTGGGGGGAGACACAGATACGCAGTATTTT. V is TRBV5-1 and J is TRBJ2-3, with D tentatively TRBD2 (5 bases). The CDR3 totals 14 residues. Trimming took 0 bases from V and 2 from J, leaving 7 bases between them. Germline values: CDR1 SGHRS, CDR2 YFSETQ. Combining the CDR3 with reference TRBV5-1 and TRBJ2-3 gives the whole variable domain KAGVTQTPRYLIKTRGQQVTLSCSPISGHRSVSWYQQTPGQGLQFLFEYFSETQRNKGNFPGRFSGRQFSNSRSEMNVSTLELGDSALYLCASSLGGDTDTQYFGPGTRLTVL.

The chain couples TRBV15 to TRBJ1-2, with D hard to call. The CDR3 has 15 amino acids. Germline V gene data show CDR1 as LNHNV and CDR2 as YYDKDF (reference sequence). Between the trimmed V and J ends, which lost 0 bases and 5 bases, there was a span of 13 bases. The CDR3 DNA reads TGTGCCACCAGCAGAGATTTGGGTCGGGGATATGGCTACACCTTC. Protein product: CATSRDLGRGYGYTF. Filled out from reference TRBV15 and TRBJ1-2, the complete variable domain reads DAMVIQNPRYQVTQFGKPVTLSCSQTLNHNVMYWYQQKSSQAPKLLFHYYDKDFNNEADTPDNFQSRRPNTSFCFLDIRSPGLGDTAMYLCATSRDLGRGYGYTFGSGTRLTVV.

This clone was recorded a few times. This rearrangement joins TRBV4-1 to TRBJ1-1; 9 positions match TRBD1. V dropped 5 bases and J dropped 8; count of bases not matched to a gene: 9. This CDR3 comprises 14 residues. The germline CDR1 and CDR2 sequences are MGHRA and YSYEKL. CDR3 sequence (DNA): TGCGCCAGCAGCTCCCCGGGACAGGGCGTAGAAGCTTTCTTT. It translates to CASSSPGQGVEAFF.

The genes are TRBV5-4 and TRBJ2-2; TRBD2 matches 9 bases. Germline V gene data show CDR1 as SGHNT and CDR2 as YYREEE (reference sequence). After removal of 0 bases from V and 7 bases from J, the junction contained 7 bases not matched to a gene. The CDR3 is 16 residues long. As DNA, the CDR3 is TGTGCCAGCAGCTTGGAGGCTAGCGGGGTATACGGGGAGCTGTTTTTT. Residues: CASSLEASGVYGELFF.

This rearrangement joins TRBV28 to TRBJ1-5, with D perhaps matching TRBD1 (6 bases). V was cut by 5 bases and J by 5 bases, with 16 bases left in between. Germline V CDR1 and CDR2: MDHEN, SYDVKM. This CDR3 is built from 15 residues. In nucleotides, the CDR3 is TGTGCCAGCAGTCTCACAGGGAGGGGGGATCAGCCCCAGCATTTT. This encodes CASSLTGRGDQPQHF.

This chain links TRBV2 with TRBJ2-1; 10 bases are shared with TRBD2. Germline values: CDR1 SNHLY, CDR2 FYNNEI. CDR3 length: 14 residues. The V gene end was trimmed by 6 bases and the J gene end by 2 bases; junction bases not matched to a gene: 1. CDR3 in amino acids: CASRGTSAYNEQFF. CDR3 DNA sequence: TGTGCCAGCAGGGGGACTAGCGCCTACAATGAGCAGTTCTTC.